One sample yielded the 2 T cell receptor beta chains listed below, sequenced in a study of blood T cell repertoires in COVID-19. Sequenced by immunoSEQ multiplex PCR; TCRdb stores in-frame clones only, minus some. Among approximately 460,000 clones listed, nearly 90% were seen once. Material for sequencing was peripheral blood. All receptors derive from a man aged 18 to 29 with COVID-19, enrolled during active disease.

As regards this clone: This CDR3 is also generated by other DNA sequences in the sample. This chain uses TRBV12-3 or TRBV12-4 with TRBJ2-2; D ambiguous. The CDR3 contains 11 residues. Trimming removed 3 bases from V and 7 bases from J, with 3 bases in between. The CDR3 bases are TGTGCCAGCAGTTTGAGCGGGGAGCTGTTTTTT. Amino acid sequence: CASSLSGELFF.

This sequence joins TRBV7-5 and TRBJ2-7; the table's D call, TRBD2, was not checked against the DNA. TRBV7-5 constitutes a pseudogene. The CDR3 contains 16 residues. Here the CDR3 reads CVRSLGYRGRPYEQYF. The DNA of the CDR3 is TGTGTCAGAAGCTTAGGGTATAGAGGGAGGCCCTACGAGCAGTACTTC.